One and the same sample provided the 18 T cell receptor beta chains below, sequenced in a study of technical replicates of blood from a few donors. Profiling relied on immunoSEQ multiplex PCR, and the TCRdb table lists in-frame clones only, not all of them. Of approximately 79,000 clones in the sample, 90% to 95% were seen once. The specimen sequenced was T cells isolated from PBMCs. These receptors all stem from a human donor in good health.

V usage is TRBV19 and J usage is TRBJ2-7; 12 bases map to TRBD2. The V gene's germline CDR1 is LNHDA and CDR2 SQIVND (reference sequence). The CDR3 is made up of 15 amino acids. J was trimmed by 3 bases and V by 1 base; bases with no gene match: 1. In DNA form, the CDR3 reads TGTGCCAGTAGTATAGCGACTAGCGGGAGCTACGAGCAGTACTTC. Translating it yields CASSIATSGSYEQYF.

The chain carries TRBV30 and TRBJ2-1; D might be TRBD1 (6 bases). V was clipped by 6 bases and J by 8 bases, with 17 bases between them. Germline V gene data show CDR1 as GTSNPN and CDR2 as SVGIG (reference sequence). The CDR3 has 13 amino acids. CDR3 amino acids: CACTGHGIYEQFF. DNA of the CDR3: TGTGCCTGCACGGGACACGGGATCTATGAGCAGTTCTTC.

The chain links TRBV7-2 to TRBJ1-2; D is possibly TRBD1 (6 bases). Germline V gene sequence: CDR1 SGHTA, CDR2 FQGNSA. The CDR3 has 15 residues. V was shortened by 2 bases and J by 7 bases, with 17 bases between the two germline ends. Here the CDR3 DNA reads TGTGCCAGCAGCTTACTGTCTCCGGGACAAGGTGGCTACACCTTC. Translated: CASSLLSPGQGGYTF.

The chain is built from TRBV29-1 and TRBJ2-1; 11 bases match TRBD2. The CDR3 runs to 14 residues. Trimming removed 4 bases from V and 7 bases from J; junction bases left unmatched: 6. Germline CDR1 and CDR2: SQVTM and ANQGSEA. The DNA for the CDR3 is TGCAGCGTTGGGCCGGGACTAGCGGATAATGAGCAGTTCTTC. This translates into CSVGPGLADNEQFF.

The J gene is TRBJ1-1, the V gene TRBV27; D is perhaps TRBD1 (6 bases). The ends were cut back, 2 bases at V and 1 base at J, with 11 bases in the middle. Germline CDR1 is MNHEY and CDR2 is SMNVEV (reference sequence). This CDR3 region has 15 residues. The CDR3 coding sequence is TGTGCCAGCAGTTTAAGGGGGTTAGCGAACACTGAAGCTTTCTTT. As protein: CASSLRGLANTEAFF.

The chain links TRBV27 to TRBJ2-1; D not resolved. This CDR3 has 12 residues. Germline loops: CDR1 MNHEY, CDR2 SMNVEV (reference sequence). V was pared by 6 bases and J by 7 bases, with 10 bases between. CDR3 DNA sequence: TGTGCCAGCAGATTGGCTTCGAATGAGCAGTTCTTC. This codes for CASRLASNEQFF.

This clone was counted a single time. The chain recombines TRBV28 with TRBJ2-1, with 13 nucleotides matching TRBD2. Germline values: CDR1 MDHEN, CDR2 SYDVKM. V trimming: 4 bases; J trimming: 7 bases; junction bases outside the gene matches: 10. CDR3 length: 17 amino acids. CDR3 region: CASSSRTSGSPQNEQFF. For the CDR3, the DNA is TGTGCCAGCAGTTCAAGGACTAGCGGGAGTCCGCAAAATGAGCAGTTCTTC.

This chain joins TRBV25-1 and TRBJ2-7; 7 positions agree with TRBD2. This CDR3 is 10 amino acids long. Germline assignment: CDR1 MGHDK and CDR2 SYGVNS. The V segment lost 9 bases and the J segment 7 bases; nucleotides outside the gene matches: 3. The CDR3 reads CASEGGEQYF. CDR3 nucleotides: TGTGCCAGTGAGGGAGGGGAGCAGTACTTC.

This clone was detected only once. The chain carries TRBV9 and TRBJ2-2; 10 bases agree with TRBD1. The germline CDR1 and CDR2 sequences are SGDLS and YYNGEE. The CDR3 length is 15 residues. The V segment lost 4 bases and the J segment 4 bases; nucleotides outside the gene matches: 4. The CDR3 sequence: CASSRTGGGTGELFF. The CDR3 DNA is TGTGCCAGCAGCAGGACAGGGGGGGGCACCGGGGAGCTGTTTTTT.

As DNA, the CDR3 is TGTGCCAGCAGTCCCAGACAGGCCCAAGAGACCCAGTACTTC. This sequence encodes CASSPRQAQETQYF. The rearrangement joins TRBV28 to TRBJ2-5; possibly TRBD1 for D (6 bases). The germline CDR1 and CDR2 sequences are MDHEN and SYDVKM. The V end was cut by 5 bases, the J end by 1 base, with 11 bases between. CDR3 length: 14 residues. The whole variable domain, remainder taken from reference TRBV28 and TRBJ2-5, is DVKVTQSSRYLVKRTGEKVFLECVQDMDHENMFWYRQDPGLGLRLIYFSYDVKMKEKGDIPEGYSVSREKKERFSLILESASTNQTSMYLCASSPRQAQETQYFGPGTRLLVL.

The V call is TRBV13, the J call TRBJ1-2; no clear D. V was pared by 1 base and J by 3 bases, with 12 bases between. This CDR3 spans 15 amino acids. The germline gives CDR1 PRHDT, CDR2 FYEKMQ (reference sequence). The DNA for the CDR3 is TGTGCCAGCAGCTTAGTTATTGAGTTGGACTATGGCTACACCTTC. The encoded protein is CASSLVIELDYGYTF. Looking up the rest from reference TRBV13 and TRBJ1-2 gives the full variable domain: AAGVIQSPRHLIKEKRETATLKCYPIPRHDTVYWYQQGPGQDPQFLISFYEKMQSDKGSIPDRFSAQQFSDYHSELNMSSLELGDSALYFCASSLVIELDYGYTFGSGTRLTVV.

For the CDR3, the DNA is TGTGCCAGCAGTTTTCGGGGGACTCTGAACACTGAAGCTTTCTTT. This codes for CASSFRGTLNTEAFF. The chain recombines TRBV27 with TRBJ1-1, with D perhaps matching TRBD1 (5 bases). The length of the CDR3 is 15 residues. With 3 bases removed from V and 0 bases from J, the gap between germline ends came to 11 bases. Germline V lookup: CDR1 MNHEY, CDR2 SMNVEV (reference sequence).

CDR3 amino acids: CASSFSAAPYEQYF. The CDR3 bases are TGTGCCAGCAGCTTTAGCGCCGCACCCTACGAGCAGTACTTC. This chain connects TRBV5-6 to TRBJ2-7; possibly TRBD2 for D (5 bases). Per the germline V gene, CDR1 is SGHDT and CDR2 is YYEEEE. Trimming cost V 2 bases and J 2 bases, with 11 bases left between them. The CDR3 spans 14 residues. The full variable domain, with the rest looked up from reference TRBV5-6 and TRBJ2-7, is DAGVTQSPTHLIKTRGQQVTLRCSPKSGHDTVSWYQQALGQGPQFIFQYYEEEERQRGNFPDRFSGHQFPNYSSELNVNALLLGDSALYLCASSFSAAPYEQYFGPGTRLTVT.

This chain connects TRBV20-1 to TRBJ1-1, with D unclear. CDR3 length equals 11 residues. V was pared by 3 bases and J by 5 bases, with 7 bases between. The germline V gene has CDR1 DFQATT and CDR2 SNEGSKA (reference sequence). The DNA for the CDR3 is TGCAGTGCTAGCAGAGGTACTGAAGCTTTCTTT. Its protein product is CSASRGTEAFF.

The rearrangement uses TRBV12-1 and TRBJ2-3; the table names TRBD2, a call not compared with the DNA. TRBV12-1 is shown as a pseudogene. The CDR3 is 16 amino acids. The CDR3 loop reads CASSELAVQYRDTQYF. DNA for the CDR3: TGTGCCAGCAGCGAATTAGCGGTACAATATAGGGATACGCAGTATTTT.

The V and J genes are TRBV11-3 and TRBJ2-7; D unclear. CDR1 and CDR2 from the germline V gene are SGHNT and YENEEA. The V end was cut by 1 base, the J end by 2 bases, with 6 bases between. This CDR3 region has 13 residues. Here the CDR3 reads CASSLVLTYEQYF. CDR3 nucleotides: TGTGCCAGCAGCTTAGTCCTAACCTACGAGCAGTACTTC.

The V gene is TRBV2, the J gene TRBJ2-7; no definite D call. Trimming stripped 4 bases from V and 4 bases from J, with 17 bases between. Germline values: CDR1 SNHLY, CDR2 FYNNEI. The CDR3 length is 15 residues. This CDR3 is CASSARRFGVYEQYF. Written as DNA, the CDR3 is TGTGCCAGCAGTGCCCGCAGGTTCGGCGTTTACGAGCAGTACTTC.

This rearrangement joins TRBV11-3 to TRBJ1-1, with D unclear. CDR3 length: 14 residues. Germline V CDR1 and CDR2: SGHNT, YENEEA. Trimming pared 3 bases from V and 1 base from J, leaving 9 bases between. The CDR3 here is CASSLVEGNTEAFF. DNA of the CDR3: TGTGCCAGCAGCTTGGTGGAGGGGAACACTGAAGCTTTCTTT.